The 14 T cell receptor beta chains below were found in one sample sequenced in a study of T cell responses to AZD1222 COVID-19 vaccine (dated by TCRdb to the early 2020s). Library method: the immunoSEQ multiplex PCR assay. This immuneACCESS table, as held by TCRdb, lists in-frame sequences with V and J called but not all clones. Of the missing ones, under half trace to an unresolved V gene in checked studies; the others have no known cause. The sample profile shows some 60,000 clones; 85% to 90% of them were found once. The biggest ten clones account for about 6.3% of the sample. What this sample's time point label stands for: about 28 days (+/-7) after the second vaccine dose. The sample was peripheral blood, taken 28 days after the second AZD1222 dose. These receptor sequences come from an adult who received the AZD1222 COVID-19 vaccine.

The genes are TRBV28 and TRBJ2-3; 10 bases are shared with TRBD2. From germline, CDR1 is MDHEN and CDR2 SYDVKM. The CDR3 is 14 residues long. Trimming cost V 5 bases and J 6 bases; bases outside gene matches: 5. The CDR3 sequence: CASSTSGEGDTQYF. CDR3 bases: TGTGCCAGCAGTACTAGCGGGGAGGGGGATACGCAGTATTTT.

The V gene is TRBV4-2, the J gene TRBJ2-3; D uncertain. Germline CDR1 reads LGHNA; CDR2 reads YNFKEQ. The V end lost 2 bases, the J end lost 2 bases, and 5 bases lay between the germline ends. The CDR3 covers 13 residues. CDR3 sequence: CASSQSYTDTQYF. CDR3 nucleotide sequence: TGTGCCAGCAGCCAATCCTACACAGATACGCAGTATTTT.

The table lists this clone with a few counts. The chain couples TRBV6-5 to TRBJ2-7; D is ambiguous. CDR3 length: 11 residues. The V gene's germline CDR1 is MNHEY and CDR2 SVGAGI. DNA for the CDR3: TGTGCGGGTTTTAGCTCCTACGAGCAGTACTTC. Translation: CAGFSSYEQYF.

V and J are TRBV7-8 and TRBJ2-1, with TRBD1 matching 12 bases. The CDR3 runs 17 residues. Trimming cost V 3 bases and J 9 bases; bases outside gene matches: 12. Germline loops: CDR1 SGHVS, CDR2 FQNEAQ. In DNA, the CDR3 is TGTGCCAGCAGCTTGCGCCGGGACAGGGGGCGACTCGGTGAGCAGTTCTTC. It specifies CASSLRRDRGRLGEQFF.

The chain combines TRBV5-4 with TRBJ1-5; no clear D. This CDR3 is built from 14 residues. Between the trimmed V and J ends, which lost 4 bases and 4 bases, there was a span of 12 bases. Germline V gene data show CDR1 as SGHNT and CDR2 as YYREEE (reference sequence). The CDR3 spells CASSVDGMNQPQHF. CDR3 nucleotide sequence: TGTGCCAGCAGCGTGGACGGAATGAATCAGCCCCAGCATTTT.

This clone was detected only once. The CDR3 is CASSQRFKQGNQPQHF. Written as DNA, the CDR3 is TGTGCCAGCAGCCAACGCTTTAAGCAGGGCAATCAGCCCCAGCATTTT. The chain is built from TRBV5-6 and TRBJ1-5; D is uncertain. In germline, CDR1 is SGHDT, CDR2 YYEEEE. CDR3 size: 16 residues. V was pared by 4 bases and J by 2 bases, with 16 bases between. Complete variable domain (other parts from reference TRBV5-6 and TRBJ1-5): DAGVTQSPTHLIKTRGQQVTLRCSPKSGHDTVSWYQQALGQGPQFIFQYYEEEERQRGNFPDRFSGHQFPNYSSELNVNALLLGDSALYLCASSQRFKQGNQPQHFGDGTRLSIL.

In this sample, this clone turned up a few times. V is TRBV10-3 and J is TRBJ1-6; no firm D call. This CDR3 contains 13 residues. Per germline, CDR1 ENHRY and CDR2 SYGVKD. V lost 6 bases, J lost 9 bases, and 12 bases lay in between. DNA for the CDR3: TGTGCCATCAGAGAAGGGAAGGGTTCACCCCTCCACTTT. This sequence encodes CAIREGKGSPLHF.

This clone was found once. The chain joins TRBV6-2 or TRBV6-3 to TRBJ2-7, with 7 bases matching TRBD2. After removal of 4 bases from V and 3 bases from J, the junction contained 3 bases not matched to a gene. Germline V gene lookup returns CDR1 MNHEY and CDR2 SVGEGT. The CDR3 loop spans 13 amino acids. CDR3 nucleotides: TGTGCCAGCAGTTCAGGCGGGAGCTACGAGCAGTACTTC. Residues: CASSSGGSYEQYF.

The chain recombines TRBV27 with TRBJ1-1; D ambiguous. Between the trimmed V and J ends, which lost 6 bases and 0 bases, there was a span of 8 bases. CDR3 size: 13 residues. Germline V gene data show CDR1 as MNHEY and CDR2 as SMNVEV (reference sequence). DNA of the CDR3: TGTGCCAGCAGAGTACTTGTGAACACTGAAGCTTTCTTT. It is translated as CASRVLVNTEAFF.

CDR3 amino acids: CASGTGPGPLHF. The CDR3 DNA follows: TGTGCCAGCGGGACAGGGCCCGGGCCCCTCCACTTT. The genes are TRBV28 and TRBJ1-6, with 9 positions matching TRBD1. V shed 8 bases and J 13 bases; nucleotides not matched to a gene: 6. Germline V gene lookup returns CDR1 MDHEN and CDR2 SYDVKM. The CDR3 spans 12 residues.

The chain employs TRBV7-2 and TRBJ2-2; the match to TRBD2 covers 9 bases. The CDR3 has 14 residues. CDR1 and CDR2 from the germline V gene are SGHTA and FQGNSA. The V and J ends lost 5 bases and 5 bases, in that order; junction bases with no gene match: 3. CDR3 protein: CASSLSGGTGELFF. The CDR3 coding sequence is TGTGCCAGCAGCCTTAGCGGGGGTACCGGGGAGCTGTTTTTT.

The genes are TRBV5-8 and TRBJ2-2, with 11 nucleotides matching TRBD1. This CDR3 contains 17 residues. Germline V gives CDR1 SGHTS, CDR2 YDEGEE. The ends lost 1 base at V and 7 bases at J; junction bases unmatched: 9. CDR3 residues: CASSLRRTGGKGGELFF. In DNA, the CDR3 is TGTGCCAGCAGCTTGAGGCGGACAGGGGGCAAAGGCGGGGAGCTGTTTTTT.

This rearrangement joins TRBV21-1 to TRBJ1-1; the table's D call, TRBD1, has no DNA check behind it. TRBV21-1 has pseudogene status. This CDR3 contains 15 residues. CDR3 coding DNA: TGTGCCAGCAGCAAATTTCTCAGAAATAACACTGAAGCTTTCTTT. As protein: CASSKFLRNNTEAFF.

This clone was observed a few times. V is TRBV19 and J is TRBJ1-1; D gene ambiguous. Trimming removed 10 bases at V and 10 bases at J, with 16 bases between. The CDR3 length is 11 residues. CDR1 is LNHDA, CDR2 SQIVND, per germline (reference sequence). The CDR3 loop reads CATPKEIAAFF. CDR3 in DNA: TGTGCCACCCCCAAGGAGATCGCAGCTTTCTTT.